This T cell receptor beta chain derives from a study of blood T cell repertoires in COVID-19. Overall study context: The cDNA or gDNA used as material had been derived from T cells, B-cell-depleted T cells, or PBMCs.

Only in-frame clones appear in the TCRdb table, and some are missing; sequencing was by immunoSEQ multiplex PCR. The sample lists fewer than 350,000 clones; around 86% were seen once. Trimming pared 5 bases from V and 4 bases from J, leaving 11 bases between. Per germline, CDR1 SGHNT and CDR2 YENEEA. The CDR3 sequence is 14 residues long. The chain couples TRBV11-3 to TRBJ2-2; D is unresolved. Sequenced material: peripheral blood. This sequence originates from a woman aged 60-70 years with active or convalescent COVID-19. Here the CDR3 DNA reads TGTGCCAGCAGCCCACAGACCCGCACCGGGGAGCTGTTTTTT. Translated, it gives CASSPQTRTGELFF.